Following are 3 T cell receptor beta chains from one sample sequenced in a study of blood T cell repertoires in COVID-19 (TCRdb year 2020). Libraries were prepared through the immunoSEQ multiplex PCR assay. The clones in this table, taken by TCRdb from immuneACCESS, are in-frame only. Not every clone is retained; where verified, under half of the shortfall comes from an unresolved V gene, and the cause of the rest is unknown. Across this sample there are 70,000 or so clones, with under 95% seen only once. 8.5% of the sample comes from the top ten. The specimen was peripheral blood. All receptors come from a human donor in a cohort sampled during active COVID-19.

The V gene is TRBV7-2, the J gene TRBJ1-6; D gene uncertain. The V gene's germline CDR1 is SGHTA and CDR2 FQGNSA. V was shortened by 4 bases and J by 3 bases, with 16 bases between the two germline ends. This CDR3 region has 17 residues. CDR3 residues: CASSWVGLSNYNSPLHF. The DNA of the CDR3 is TGTGCCAGCAGCTGGGTAGGACTGAGTAACTATAATTCACCCCTCCACTTT.

The chain carries TRBV27 and TRBJ1-2; 7 nucleotides align to TRBD1. Trimming took 6 bases from V and 4 from J; bases not matched to a gene: 5. This CDR3 is 13 amino acids long. CDR1 and CDR2 from the germline V gene are MNHEY and SMNVEV (reference sequence). The CDR3 here is CASSPQGSYGYTF. CDR3 DNA: TGTGCCAGCAGCCCACAGGGGTCCTATGGCTACACCTTC.

V and J are TRBV9 and TRBJ2-5, with D possibly being TRBD1 (5 bases). Germline V gene lookup returns CDR1 SGDLS and CDR2 YYNGEE. Trimming removed 0 bases at V and 0 bases at J, with 6 bases between. The CDR3 has 14 amino acids. CDR3 nucleotides: TGTGCCAGCAGCGTAGAGGACAACCAAGAGACCCAGTACTTC. It yields the protein CASSVEDNQETQYF.